This is a list of T cell receptor beta chains from one sample in a study of control samples from healthy donors and cancer patients. Sequenced by immunoSEQ multiplex PCR; TCRdb stores in-frame clones only, minus some. Of some 140,000 clones in the sample, about 88% are singletons; the top ten hold just over 8.5%. Sequences were obtained from blood. Receptors were obtained from a woman in her 30s in good health. Both conserved end residues are part of each CDR3. A D gene is named only where the DNA matches it firmly. Only some rows state a clone size, as once, few, many or a class for expanded clones.

abundance: -
j_gene: TRBJ2-1
v_gene: TRBV10-3
d_gene: -
CDR3aa: CAISETESSYNEQFF
CDR3nt: TGTGCCATCAGTGAGACGGAAAGCTCCTACAATGAGCAGTTCTTC

abundance: -
j_gene: TRBJ2-5
v_gene: TRBV7-7
d_gene: -
CDR3aa: CASSLGRGGPQETQYF
CDR3nt: TGTGCCAGCAGCTTAGGCAGGGGGGGGCCCCAAGAGACCCAGTACTTC

abundance: once
j_gene: TRBJ2-5
v_gene: TRBV24-1
d_gene: -
CDR3aa: CATSDHSAGVAQETQYF
CDR3nt: TGTGCCACCAGTGACCACAGTGCAGGGGTTGCCCAAGAGACCCAGTACTTC

abundance: few
j_gene: TRBJ2-7
v_gene: TRBV11-3
d_gene: TRBD2
CDR3aa: CASSLSSLGTSGSHEQYF
CDR3nt: TGTGCCAGCAGCTTATCTTCACTCGGGACTAGCGGGAGCCACGAGCAGTACTTC

abundance: -
j_gene: TRBJ2-3
v_gene: TRBV2
d_gene: -
CDR3aa: CASSETRSGPTDTQYF
CDR3nt: TGTGCCAGCAGTGAAACGAGGTCAGGACCCACAGATACGCAGTATTTT

abundance: -
j_gene: TRBJ1-2
v_gene: TRBV28
d_gene: -
CDR3aa: CASSLRYRISISGYTF
CDR3nt: TGTGCCAGCAGTTTAAGATACAGGATATCAATTAGTGGCTACACCTTC

abundance: -
j_gene: TRBJ1-2
v_gene: TRBV3-1/TRBV3-2
d_gene: TRBD1
CDR3aa: CASSRRQGGGYTF
CDR3nt: TGTGCCAGCAGCCGGCGACAGGGAGGTGGCTACACCTTC

abundance: -
j_gene: TRBJ2-1
v_gene: TRBV11-3
d_gene: -
CDR3aa: CASSLGGGEQFF
CDR3nt: TGTGCCAGCAGCTTAGGTGGTGGTGAGCAGTTCTTC

abundance: -
j_gene: TRBJ1-6
v_gene: TRBV18
d_gene: -
CDR3aa: CASSRSRDRAPLHF
CDR3nt: TGTGCCAGCTCCCGGTCCCGGGATAGGGCACCCCTCCACTTT

abundance: few
j_gene: TRBJ2-7
v_gene: TRBV29-1
d_gene: TRBD2
CDR3aa: CSVLLAGAREQYF
CDR3nt: TGCAGCGTCTTACTAGCGGGAGCCCGCGAGCAGTACTTC

abundance: -
j_gene: TRBJ2-1
v_gene: TRBV30
d_gene: TRBD2
CDR3aa: CAWTTVRASGSYNEQFF
CDR3nt: TGTGCCTGGACTACAGTACGGGCTAGCGGCTCCTACAATGAGCAGTTCTTC

abundance: -
j_gene: TRBJ2-1
v_gene: TRBV19
d_gene: -
CDR3aa: CASSPRGAYNEQFF
CDR3nt: TGTGCCAGTAGCCCGAGGGGAGCGTATAATGAGCAGTTCTTC

abundance: -
j_gene: TRBJ1-6
v_gene: TRBV30
d_gene: -
CDR3aa: CAGDSAFYNSPLHF
CDR3nt: TGTGCCGGGGACTCGGCTTTCTATAATTCACCCCTCCACTTT

abundance: -
j_gene: TRBJ2-7
v_gene: TRBV2
d_gene: TRBD2
CDR3aa: CASKRLAGSRDEQYF
CDR3nt: TGTGCCAGCAAAAGACTAGCGGGATCACGGGACGAGCAGTACTTC

abundance: -
j_gene: TRBJ1-4
v_gene: TRBV19
d_gene: -
CDR3aa: CASSIGQASNEKLFF
CDR3nt: TGTGCCAGTAGTATAGGACAGGCTTCGAATGAAAAACTGTTTTTT

abundance: -
j_gene: TRBJ2-5
v_gene: TRBV19
d_gene: TRBD2
CDR3aa: CASSVGLAGNIETQYF
CDR3nt: TGTGCCAGTAGTGTCGGACTAGCGGGCAATATAGAGACCCAGTACTTC

abundance: -
j_gene: TRBJ2-2
v_gene: TRBV6-5
d_gene: TRBD2
CDR3aa: CATIERGGTGELFF
CDR3nt: TGTGCCACCATCGAGCGGGGAGGGACCGGGGAGCTGTTTTTT

abundance: -
j_gene: TRBJ1-2
v_gene: TRBV15
d_gene: TRBD1
CDR3aa: CATSLRTGGSSGYTF
CDR3nt: TGTGCCACCAGCCTAAGGACAGGGGGCTCGAGTGGCTACACCTTC

abundance: -
j_gene: TRBJ2-6
v_gene: TRBV19
d_gene: TRBD2
CDR3aa: CASSRGGLSGANVLTF
CDR3nt: TGTGCCAGTAGTCGCGGGGGACTCTCTGGGGCCAACGTCCTGACTTTC

abundance: -
j_gene: TRBJ2-1
v_gene: TRBV3-1/TRBV3-2
d_gene: TRBD1
CDR3aa: CASSRDRGNYNEQFF
CDR3nt: TGTGCCAGCAGCCGGGACAGGGGGAACTACAATGAGCAGTTCTTC

abundance: -
j_gene: TRBJ2-1
v_gene: TRBV30
d_gene: -
CDR3aa: CAWNAGVPPVFF
CDR3nt: TGTGCCTGGAACGCCGGGGTCCCACCGGTGTTCTTC

abundance: -
j_gene: TRBJ2-2
v_gene: TRBV2
d_gene: -
CDR3aa: CASRAGTSYTGELFF
CDR3nt: TGTGCCAGCAGAGCCGGGACGTCCTACACCGGGGAGCTGTTTTTT

abundance: -
j_gene: TRBJ1-1
v_gene: TRBV5-5
d_gene: -
CDR3aa: CASSLRSDASEAFF
CDR3nt: TGTGCCAGCAGCTTGAGGTCGGATGCCAGTGAAGCTTTCTTT

abundance: -
j_gene: TRBJ2-2
v_gene: TRBV5-1
d_gene: TRBD2
CDR3aa: CASSLPGTRNTGELFF
CDR3nt: TGCGCCAGCAGCTTACCCGGGACTAGGAACACCGGGGAGCTGTTTTTT

abundance: -
j_gene: TRBJ1-5
v_gene: TRBV5-1
d_gene: -
CDR3aa: CASSSSGGSQPQHF
CDR3nt: TGCGCCAGCAGCTCTTCCGGTGGTTCCCAGCCCCAGCATTTT

abundance: once
j_gene: TRBJ2-7
v_gene: TRBV7-2
d_gene: -
CDR3aa: CASVDRFSYEQYF
CDR3nt: TGTGCCAGCGTCGACAGATTCTCCTACGAGCAGTACTTC

abundance: -
j_gene: TRBJ2-7
v_gene: TRBV12-3/TRBV12-4
d_gene: -
CDR3aa: CASSRDIYEQYF
CDR3nt: TGTGCCAGCAGCAGGGACATTTACGAGCAGTACTTC

abundance: -
j_gene: TRBJ1-2
v_gene: TRBV5-4
d_gene: -
CDR3aa: CASSSPTGLNYGYTF
CDR3nt: TGTGCCAGCAGCTCCCCGACAGGCCTTAACTATGGCTACACCTTC

abundance: once
j_gene: TRBJ1-5
v_gene: TRBV7-9
d_gene: -
CDR3aa: CASSSSGASVNQPQHF
CDR3nt: TGTGCCAGCAGCTCAAGCGGGGCGTCAGTCAATCAGCCCCAGCATTTT

abundance: -
j_gene: TRBJ1-5
v_gene: TRBV7-2
d_gene: -
CDR3aa: CASSPKGSSNQPQHF
CDR3nt: TGTGCCAGCAGCCCTAAGGGGAGCAGCAATCAGCCCCAGCATTTT

abundance: -
j_gene: TRBJ1-1
v_gene: TRBV12-3/TRBV12-4
d_gene: TRBD1
CDR3aa: CASRPTGGTEAFF
CDR3nt: TGTGCCAGCCGACCAACAGGGGGGACTGAAGCTTTCTTT

abundance: once
j_gene: TRBJ2-2
v_gene: TRBV7-9
d_gene: -
CDR3aa: CASSLASQSAWELFF
CDR3nt: TGTGCCAGCAGCTTAGCGTCGCAGAGCGCCTGGGAGCTGTTTTTT

abundance: -
j_gene: TRBJ2-1
v_gene: TRBV4-2
d_gene: -
CDR3aa: CASTARRVFGSKTYNEQFF
CDR3nt: TGTGCCAGCACCGCAAGAAGGGTATTCGGGAGTAAGACCTACAATGAGCAGTTCTTC

abundance: -
j_gene: TRBJ2-5
v_gene: TRBV30
d_gene: TRBD1
CDR3aa: CAWSGDRGETQYF
CDR3nt: TGTGCCTGGAGTGGCGACAGGGGCGAGACCCAGTACTTC

abundance: -
j_gene: TRBJ1-1
v_gene: TRBV19
d_gene: -
CDR3aa: CASSIAGWETEAFF
CDR3nt: TGTGCCAGTAGTATAGCGGGCTGGGAAACTGAAGCTTTCTTT

abundance: -
j_gene: TRBJ2-1
v_gene: TRBV28
d_gene: TRBD2
CDR3aa: CASSFPGLRYNEQFF
CDR3nt: TGTGCCAGCAGCTTCCCGGGACTAAGATACAATGAGCAGTTCTTC

abundance: -
j_gene: TRBJ1-1
v_gene: TRBV5-1
d_gene: -
CDR3aa: CASSFLGSAEAFF
CDR3nt: TGCGCCAGCAGCTTCCTAGGGTCGGCTGAAGCTTTCTTT

abundance: -
j_gene: TRBJ2-3
v_gene: TRBV11-3
d_gene: -
CDR3aa: CASSLGLGRTDTQYF
CDR3nt: TGTGCCAGCAGCCTCGGGTTGGGGAGAACAGATACGCAGTATTTT

abundance: -
j_gene: TRBJ2-7
v_gene: TRBV7-3
d_gene: -
CDR3aa: CASSPTGSYEQYF
CDR3nt: TGTGCCAGCAGCCCTACGGGGTCCTACGAGCAGTACTTC

abundance: -
j_gene: TRBJ1-3
v_gene: TRBV3-1/TRBV3-2
d_gene: TRBD1
CDR3aa: CASSPRTGSGNTIYF
CDR3nt: TGTGCCAGCAGCCCCCGGACAGGTTCTGGAAACACCATATATTTT

abundance: -
j_gene: TRBJ2-7
v_gene: TRBV18
d_gene: -
CDR3aa: CASSPLRQSSEEQYF
CDR3nt: TGTGCCAGCTCACCCCTTCGACAGTCGTCAGAAGAGCAGTACTTC